The entry below describes one TCR beta chain. Germline loops: CDR1 LNHDA, CDR2 SQIVND (reference sequence). The CDR3 spans 17 residues. The V segment lost 1 base and the J segment 6 bases; nucleotides outside the gene matches: 11. This record belongs to a study of blood T cell repertoires in COVID-19. About the research overall: Researchers got acute and convalescent COVID-19 samples from the United States, Italy and Spain.

Per the original data handling: Amplified reference gene primers provided the basis for estimating nucleated cell counts. TCRdb's copy holds only in-frame clones and misses some; the assay was immunoSEQ multiplex PCR. The V and J calls and the clone size are those of that table, but D and trimming were determined from the DNA. The sample records 300,000 to 500,000 clones, roughly 90% being singletons. The sequenced sample consisted of PBMCs or T cells enriched from blood (not recorded which). The chain recombines TRBV19 with TRBJ2-2; 7 bases line up with TRBD2. The source is a woman aged 40 to 50 with acute COVID-19. CDR3 residues: CASSIVGPRGESGELFF. The CDR3 nucleotides read TGTGCCAGTAGTATAGTGGGCCCCCGGGGGGAATCCGGGGAGCTGTTTTTT.